This T cell receptor (beta chain) was sequenced for a study of T cells in Graves' hyperthyroidism and ophthalmopathy. The CDR3 consists of 18 residues. J gave up 6 bases and V 0 bases, and 12 bases lay outside the gene matches. Germline CDR1 is SGHRS and CDR2 is YFSETQ. Authors of the study amplified TCR beta CDR3 regions from RNA transcripts. First-round RT-PCR with HTBI primers amplified the TCR CDR3 region. TCRdb reanalysed the multiplex PCR reads using MiXCR and keeps one entry per CDR3 protein. The table shows around 520,000 distinct CDR3 sequences, with roughly 14% occurring only once. The source is a woman under 30 with Graves' hyperthyroidism. Sequences were obtained from blood. The chain recombines TRBV5-1 with TRBJ2-1; TRBD1 aligns across 10 bases. CDR3 in amino acids: CASSLERLTGGPGNEQFF. CDR3 DNA sequence: TGCGCCAGCAGCTTGGAGCGTCTGACAGGGGGCCCCGGCAATGAGCAGTTCTTC.